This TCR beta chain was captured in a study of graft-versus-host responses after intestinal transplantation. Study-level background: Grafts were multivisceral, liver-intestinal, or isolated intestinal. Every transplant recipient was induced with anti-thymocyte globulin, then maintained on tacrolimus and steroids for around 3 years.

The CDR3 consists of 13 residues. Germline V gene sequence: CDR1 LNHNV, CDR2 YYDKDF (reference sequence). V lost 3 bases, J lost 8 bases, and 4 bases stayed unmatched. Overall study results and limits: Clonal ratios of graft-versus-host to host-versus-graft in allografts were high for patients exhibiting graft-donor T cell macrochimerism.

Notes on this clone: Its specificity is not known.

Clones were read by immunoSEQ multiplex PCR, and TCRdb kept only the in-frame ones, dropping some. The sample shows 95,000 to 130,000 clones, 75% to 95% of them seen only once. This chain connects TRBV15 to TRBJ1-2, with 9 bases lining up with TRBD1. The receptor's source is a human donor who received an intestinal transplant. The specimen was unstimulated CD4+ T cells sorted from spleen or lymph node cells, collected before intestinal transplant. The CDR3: CATSSTGTGGYTF. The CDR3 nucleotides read TGTGCCACCAGCAGCACCGGGACAGGGGGCTACACCTTC.